This section outlines one T cell receptor beta chain sequence together with its context. This sample was included in a study of beta chain features in type 1 diabetes. Expressed TCRB transcripts got sequenced, as all isolated RNA was reverse transcribed. Sequenced naive, central memory and regulatory T cell samples produced an average of about 3.6 million reads. Repertoires were generated with immunoSEQ multiplex PCR, while TCRdb's copy carries only in-frame clones and drops some. The table shows fewer than 250,000 clones, with 14% occurring only once. The CDR3 contains 14 residues. J lost 5 bases, V lost 2 bases, and 4 bases had no gene match. Per germline, CDR1 SGHAT and CDR2 FQNNGV.

Source material: naive CD4+ T cells from blood. This receptor was taken from a woman between 40 and 55 years old in good health. The rearrangement links TRBV11-2 to TRBJ1-2, with 8 bases that match TRBD1. CDR3 protein: CASSLRQGAYGYTF. CDR3 nucleotide sequence: TGTGCCAGCAGCTTAAGGCAGGGGGCATATGGCTACACCTTC.